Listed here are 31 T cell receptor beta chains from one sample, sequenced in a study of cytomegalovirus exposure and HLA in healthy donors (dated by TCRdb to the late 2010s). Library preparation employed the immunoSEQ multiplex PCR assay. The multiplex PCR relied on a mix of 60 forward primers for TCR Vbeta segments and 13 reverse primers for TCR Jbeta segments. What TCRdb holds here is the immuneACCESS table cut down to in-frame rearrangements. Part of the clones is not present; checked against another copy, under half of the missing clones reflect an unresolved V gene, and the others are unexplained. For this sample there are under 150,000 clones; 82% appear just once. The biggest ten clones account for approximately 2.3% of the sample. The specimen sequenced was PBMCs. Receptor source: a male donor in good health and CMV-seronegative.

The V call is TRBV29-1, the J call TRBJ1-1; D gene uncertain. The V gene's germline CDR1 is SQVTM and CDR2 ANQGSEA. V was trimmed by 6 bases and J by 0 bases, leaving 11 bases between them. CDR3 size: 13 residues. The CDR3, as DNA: TGCAGCGTGTACAGCCTATTGAACACTGAAGCTTTCTTT. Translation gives CSVYSLLNTEAFF. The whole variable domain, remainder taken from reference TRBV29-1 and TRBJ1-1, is SAVISQKPSRDICQRGTSLTIQCQVDSQVTMMFWYRQQPGQSLTLIATANQGSEATYESGFVIDKFPISRPNLTFSTLTVSNMSPEDSSIYLCSVYSLLNTEAFFGQGTRLTVV.

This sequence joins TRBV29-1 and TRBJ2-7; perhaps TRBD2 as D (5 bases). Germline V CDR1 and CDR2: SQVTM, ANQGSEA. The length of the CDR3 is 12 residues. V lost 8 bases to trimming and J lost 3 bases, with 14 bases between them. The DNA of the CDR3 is TGCAGCACCGTCACCAGCGGCTACGAGCAGTACTTC. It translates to CSTVTSGYEQYF.

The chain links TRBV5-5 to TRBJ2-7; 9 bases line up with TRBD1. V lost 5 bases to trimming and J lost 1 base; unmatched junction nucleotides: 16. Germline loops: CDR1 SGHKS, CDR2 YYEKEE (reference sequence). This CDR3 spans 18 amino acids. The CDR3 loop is CASSSPSGTGFASYEQYF. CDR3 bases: TGTGCCAGCAGTTCGCCTTCCGGGACAGGGTTTGCGTCCTACGAGCAGTACTTC.

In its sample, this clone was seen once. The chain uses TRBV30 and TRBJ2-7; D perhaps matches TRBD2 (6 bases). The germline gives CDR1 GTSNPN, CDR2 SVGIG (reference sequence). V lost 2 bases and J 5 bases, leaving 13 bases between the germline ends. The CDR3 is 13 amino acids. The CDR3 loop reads CAWSYKRVHEQYF. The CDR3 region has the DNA TGTGCCTGGAGTTATAAGCGGGTCCACGAGCAGTACTTC. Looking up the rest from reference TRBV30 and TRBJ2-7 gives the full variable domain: SQTIHQWPATLVQPVGSPLSLECTVEGTSNPNLYWYRQAAGRGLQLLFYSVGIGQISSEVPQNLSASRPQDRQFILSSKKLLLSDSGFYLCAWSYKRVHEQYFGPGTRLTVT.

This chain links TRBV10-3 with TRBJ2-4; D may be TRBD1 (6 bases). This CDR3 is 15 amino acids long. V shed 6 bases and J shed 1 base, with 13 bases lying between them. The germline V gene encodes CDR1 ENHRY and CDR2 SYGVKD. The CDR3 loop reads CAISQTTGAKNIQYF. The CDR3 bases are TGTGCCATCAGCCAAACTACAGGGGCCAAAAACATTCAGTACTTC.

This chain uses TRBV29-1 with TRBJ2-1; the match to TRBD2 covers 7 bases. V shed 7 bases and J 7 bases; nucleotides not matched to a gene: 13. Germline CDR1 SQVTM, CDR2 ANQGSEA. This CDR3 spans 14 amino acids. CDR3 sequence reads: CSGVGGLDGNEQFF. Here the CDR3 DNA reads TGCAGCGGAGTGGGAGGACTAGACGGAAATGAGCAGTTCTTC.

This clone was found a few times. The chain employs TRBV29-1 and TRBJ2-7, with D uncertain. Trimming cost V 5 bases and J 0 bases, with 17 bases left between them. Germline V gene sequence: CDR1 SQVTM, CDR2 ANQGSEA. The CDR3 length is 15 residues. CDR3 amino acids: CSVTRPGFSSYEQYF. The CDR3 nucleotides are TGCAGCGTTACTCGGCCGGGTTTCAGCTCCTACGAGCAGTACTTC.

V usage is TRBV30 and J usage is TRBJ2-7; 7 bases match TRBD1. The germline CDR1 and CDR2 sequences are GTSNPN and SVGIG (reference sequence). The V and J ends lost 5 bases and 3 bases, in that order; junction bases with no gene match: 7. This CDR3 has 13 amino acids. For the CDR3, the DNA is TGTGCCTGGGAAACAGGGGTACTCTACGAGCAGTACTTC. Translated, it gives CAWETGVLYEQYF.

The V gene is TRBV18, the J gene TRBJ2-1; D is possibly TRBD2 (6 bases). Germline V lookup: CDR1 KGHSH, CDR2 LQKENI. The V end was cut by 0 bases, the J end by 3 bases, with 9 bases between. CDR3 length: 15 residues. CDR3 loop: CASSPPSGDYNEQFF. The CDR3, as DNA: TGTGCCAGCTCACCACCTAGCGGAGACTACAATGAGCAGTTCTTC.

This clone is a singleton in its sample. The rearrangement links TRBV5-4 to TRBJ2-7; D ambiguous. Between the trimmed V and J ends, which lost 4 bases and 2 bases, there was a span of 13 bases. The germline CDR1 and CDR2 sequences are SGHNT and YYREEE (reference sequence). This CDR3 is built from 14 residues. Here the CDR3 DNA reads TGTGCCAGCAGCGCGTCTAGTAAACCCTACGAGCAGTACTTC. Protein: CASSASSKPYEQYF.

CDR3 amino acids: CASSPTSGAQETQYF. CDR3 coding DNA: TGTGCCAGCAGCCCGACTAGCGGGGCACAAGAGACCCAGTACTTC. The V gene is TRBV5-4, the J gene TRBJ2-5, with 11 nucleotides matching TRBD2. Unmatched junction bases numbered 4, after V lost 4 bases and J lost 2 bases. Germline assignment: CDR1 SGHNT and CDR2 YYREEE (reference sequence). CDR3 length: 15 residues. Variable domain in full (rest from reference TRBV5-4 and TRBJ2-5): ETGVTQSPTHLIKTRGQQVTLRCSSQSGHNTVSWYQQALGQGPQFIFQYYREEENGRGNFPPRFSGLQFPNYSSELNVNALELDDSALYLCASSPTSGAQETQYFGPGTRLLVL.

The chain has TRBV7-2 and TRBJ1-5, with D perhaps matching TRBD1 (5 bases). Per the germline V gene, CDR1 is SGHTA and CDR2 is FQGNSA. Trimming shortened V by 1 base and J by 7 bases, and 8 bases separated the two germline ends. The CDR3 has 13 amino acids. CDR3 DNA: TGTGCCAGCAGCTTAGTGCAGGGCCAGCCCCAGCATTTT. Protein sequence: CASSLVQGQPQHF.

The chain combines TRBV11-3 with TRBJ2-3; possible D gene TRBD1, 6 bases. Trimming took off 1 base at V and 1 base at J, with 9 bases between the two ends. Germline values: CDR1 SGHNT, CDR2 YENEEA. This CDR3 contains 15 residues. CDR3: CASSLGDTGTDTQYF. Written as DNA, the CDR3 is TGTGCCAGCAGCTTAGGGGACACCGGCACAGATACGCAGTATTTT.

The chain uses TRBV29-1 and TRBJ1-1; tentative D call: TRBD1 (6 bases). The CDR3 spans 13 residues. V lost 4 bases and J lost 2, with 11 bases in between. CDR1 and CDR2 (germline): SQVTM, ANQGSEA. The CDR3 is CSVGGQDNTEAFF. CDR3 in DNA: TGCAGCGTTGGGGGACAAGACAACACTGAAGCTTTCTTT.

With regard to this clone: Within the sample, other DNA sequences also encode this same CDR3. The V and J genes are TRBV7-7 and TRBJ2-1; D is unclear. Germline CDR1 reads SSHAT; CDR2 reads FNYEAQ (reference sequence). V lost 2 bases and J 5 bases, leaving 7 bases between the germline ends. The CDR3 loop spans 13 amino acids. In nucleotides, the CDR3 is TGTGCCAGCAGCTTAAATTCTGACAATGAGCAGTTCTTC. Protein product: CASSLNSDNEQFF.

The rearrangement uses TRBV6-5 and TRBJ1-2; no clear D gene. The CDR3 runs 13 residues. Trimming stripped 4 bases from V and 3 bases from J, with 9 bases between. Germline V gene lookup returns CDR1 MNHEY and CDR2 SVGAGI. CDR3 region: CASSWQNHYGYTF. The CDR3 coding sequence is TGTGCCAGCAGTTGGCAGAACCACTATGGCTACACCTTC.

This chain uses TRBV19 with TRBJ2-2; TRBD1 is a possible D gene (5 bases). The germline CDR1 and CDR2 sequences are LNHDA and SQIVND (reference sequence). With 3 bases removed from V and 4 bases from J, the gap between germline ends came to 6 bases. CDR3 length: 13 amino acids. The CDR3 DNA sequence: TGTGCCAGTAGTATCGACAGCACCGGGGAGCTGTTTTTT. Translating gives CASSIDSTGELFF.

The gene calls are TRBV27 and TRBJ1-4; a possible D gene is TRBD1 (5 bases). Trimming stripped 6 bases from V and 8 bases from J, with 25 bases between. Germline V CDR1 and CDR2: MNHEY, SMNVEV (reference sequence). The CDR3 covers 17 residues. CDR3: CASSDGAAGPSLEKLFF. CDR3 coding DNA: TGTGCCAGCAGCGACGGCGCCGCGGGACCTTCGCTGGAAAAACTGTTTTTT.

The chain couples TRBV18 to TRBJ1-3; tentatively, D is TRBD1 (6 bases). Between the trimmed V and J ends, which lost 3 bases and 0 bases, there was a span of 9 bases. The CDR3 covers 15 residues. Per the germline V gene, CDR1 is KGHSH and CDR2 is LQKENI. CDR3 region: CASSPMGHSGNTIYF. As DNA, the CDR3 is TGTGCCAGCTCACCCATGGGACACTCTGGAAACACCATATATTTT.

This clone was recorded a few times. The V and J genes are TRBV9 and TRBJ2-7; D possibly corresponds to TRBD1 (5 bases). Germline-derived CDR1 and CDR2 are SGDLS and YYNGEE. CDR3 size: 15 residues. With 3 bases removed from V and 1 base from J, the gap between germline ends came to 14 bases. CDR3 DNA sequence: TGTGCCAGCAGCGCTGGGGCCTCCGGGTCCTACGAGCAGTACTTC. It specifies CASSAGASGSYEQYF.

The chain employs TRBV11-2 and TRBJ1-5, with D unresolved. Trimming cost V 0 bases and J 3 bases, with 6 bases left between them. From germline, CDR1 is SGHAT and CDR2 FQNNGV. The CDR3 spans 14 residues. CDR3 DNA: TGTGCCAGCAGCTTAGACAATCCCAATCAGCCCCAGCATTTT. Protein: CASSLDNPNQPQHF.

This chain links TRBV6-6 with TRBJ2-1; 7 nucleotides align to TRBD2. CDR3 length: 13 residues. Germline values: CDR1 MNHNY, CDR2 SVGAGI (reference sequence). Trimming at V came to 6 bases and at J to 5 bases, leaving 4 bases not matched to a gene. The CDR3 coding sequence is TGTGCCAGCAGCCTCGGGAGGAACAATGAGCAGTTCTTC. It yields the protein CASSLGRNNEQFF.

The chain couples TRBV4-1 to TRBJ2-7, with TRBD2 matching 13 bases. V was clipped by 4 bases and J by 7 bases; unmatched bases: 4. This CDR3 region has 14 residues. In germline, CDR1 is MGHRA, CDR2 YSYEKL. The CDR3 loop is CASSPGLAGDEQYF. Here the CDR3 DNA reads TGCGCCAGCAGCCCCGGACTAGCGGGAGATGAGCAGTACTTC.

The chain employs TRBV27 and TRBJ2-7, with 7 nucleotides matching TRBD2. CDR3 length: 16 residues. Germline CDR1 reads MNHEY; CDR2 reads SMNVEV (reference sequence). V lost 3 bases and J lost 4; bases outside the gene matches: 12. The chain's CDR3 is CASSFQAGVGWYEQYF. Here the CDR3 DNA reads TGTGCCAGCAGTTTTCAGGCGGGGGTGGGGTGGTACGAGCAGTACTTC.

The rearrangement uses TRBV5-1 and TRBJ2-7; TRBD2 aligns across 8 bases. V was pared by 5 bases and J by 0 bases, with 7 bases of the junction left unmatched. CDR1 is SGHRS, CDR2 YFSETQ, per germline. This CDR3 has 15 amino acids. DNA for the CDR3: TGCGCCAGCAGGCCAACTAGCGGCCTCTCCTACGAGCAGTACTTC. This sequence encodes CASRPTSGLSYEQYF.

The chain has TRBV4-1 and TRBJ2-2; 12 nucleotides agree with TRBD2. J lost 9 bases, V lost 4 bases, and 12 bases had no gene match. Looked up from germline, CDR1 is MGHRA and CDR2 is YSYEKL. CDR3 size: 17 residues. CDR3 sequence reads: CASSLVYLAGGPRELFF. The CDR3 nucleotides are TGCGCCAGCAGCCTAGTTTATCTAGCGGGAGGGCCTCGGGAGCTGTTTTTT.

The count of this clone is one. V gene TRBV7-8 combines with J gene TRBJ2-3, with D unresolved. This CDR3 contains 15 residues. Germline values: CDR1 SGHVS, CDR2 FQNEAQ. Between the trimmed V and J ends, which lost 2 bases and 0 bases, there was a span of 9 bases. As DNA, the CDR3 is TGTGCCAGCAGCTTATCACCAGATAGCACAGATACGCAGTATTTT. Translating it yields CASSLSPDSTDTQYF.

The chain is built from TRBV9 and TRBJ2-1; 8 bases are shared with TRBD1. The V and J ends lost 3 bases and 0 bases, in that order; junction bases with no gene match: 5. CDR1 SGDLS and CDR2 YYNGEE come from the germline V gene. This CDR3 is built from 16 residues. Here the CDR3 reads CASSGGTGRSYNEQFF. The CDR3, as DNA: TGTGCCAGCAGCGGGGGGACAGGTCGCTCCTACAATGAGCAGTTCTTC.

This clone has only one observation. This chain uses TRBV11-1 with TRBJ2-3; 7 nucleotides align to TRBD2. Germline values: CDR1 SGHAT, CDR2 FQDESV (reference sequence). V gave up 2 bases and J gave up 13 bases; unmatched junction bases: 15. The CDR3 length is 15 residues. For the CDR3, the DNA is TGTGCCAGCAGCTTAATGGCGGGAGTTCATTCGTTAGAGTATTTT. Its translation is CASSLMAGVHSLEYF.

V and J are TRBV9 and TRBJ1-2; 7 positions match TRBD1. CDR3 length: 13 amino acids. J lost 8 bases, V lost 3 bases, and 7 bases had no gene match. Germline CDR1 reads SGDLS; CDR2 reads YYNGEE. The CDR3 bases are TGTGCCAGCAGCGACGGGACAGCCGGGGGCTACACCTTC. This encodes CASSDGTAGGYTF.

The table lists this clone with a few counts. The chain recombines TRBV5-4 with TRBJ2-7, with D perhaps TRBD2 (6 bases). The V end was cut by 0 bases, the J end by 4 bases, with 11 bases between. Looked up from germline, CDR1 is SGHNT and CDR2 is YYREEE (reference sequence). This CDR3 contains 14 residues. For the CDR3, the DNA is TGTGCCAGCAGCTTGGATCGAGGGACTTACGAGCAGTACTTC. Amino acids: CASSLDRGTYEQYF.